The subject of this entry is one T cell receptor beta chain. Germline V gene sequence: CDR1 KGHSH, CDR2 LQKENI. The length of the CDR3 is 13 residues. The V gene end was trimmed by 3 bases and the J gene end by 5 bases; junction bases not matched to a gene: 2. The data stem from a study of ipilimumab plus nivolumab after autologous stem cell transplantation. For the study at large: Typical patient got 5 or 6 ipilimumab doses and about eight nivolumab doses (median). DLBCL patients had primary refractory or relapsed disease.

Ipilimumab, 1 mg/kg, started 14 to 28 days after autologous transplant. Dosing: nivolumab 3 mg/kg IV, weeks 1, 4, 7, 10, then every two weeks to week 26. The protocol was immunoSEQ multiplex PCR, while the TCRdb copy is restricted to in-frame clones and leaves out a portion. Among 15,000 to 20,000 clones listed, about 81% were seen once. V usage is TRBV18 and J usage is TRBJ2-7; the match to TRBD2 covers 9 bases. The TCR was taken from a male donor with diffuse large B-cell lymphoma. The source was PBMCs, collected in a trial of ipilimumab plus nivolumab as post-transplant consolidation. The CDR3 here is CASSPSGGNEQYF. CDR3 nucleotides: TGTGCCAGCTCACCTAGCGGGGGAAACGAGCAGTACTTC.